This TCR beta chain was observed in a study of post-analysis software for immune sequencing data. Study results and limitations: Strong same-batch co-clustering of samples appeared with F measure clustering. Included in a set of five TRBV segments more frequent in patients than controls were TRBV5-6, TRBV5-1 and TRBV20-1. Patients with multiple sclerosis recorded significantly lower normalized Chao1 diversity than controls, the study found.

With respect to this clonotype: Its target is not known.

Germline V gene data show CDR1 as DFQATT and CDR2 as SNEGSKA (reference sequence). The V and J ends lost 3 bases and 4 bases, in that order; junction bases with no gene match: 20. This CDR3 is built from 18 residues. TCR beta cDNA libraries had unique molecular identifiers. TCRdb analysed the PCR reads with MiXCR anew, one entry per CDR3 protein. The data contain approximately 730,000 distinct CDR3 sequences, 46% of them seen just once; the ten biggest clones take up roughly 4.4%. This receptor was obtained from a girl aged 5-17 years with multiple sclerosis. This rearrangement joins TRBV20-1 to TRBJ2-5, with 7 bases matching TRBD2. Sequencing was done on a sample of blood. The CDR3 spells CSARNNIGLAVRGETQYF. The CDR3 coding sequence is TGCAGTGCTAGGAATAATATAGGGCTAGCGGTAAGGGGAGAGACCCAGTACTTC.